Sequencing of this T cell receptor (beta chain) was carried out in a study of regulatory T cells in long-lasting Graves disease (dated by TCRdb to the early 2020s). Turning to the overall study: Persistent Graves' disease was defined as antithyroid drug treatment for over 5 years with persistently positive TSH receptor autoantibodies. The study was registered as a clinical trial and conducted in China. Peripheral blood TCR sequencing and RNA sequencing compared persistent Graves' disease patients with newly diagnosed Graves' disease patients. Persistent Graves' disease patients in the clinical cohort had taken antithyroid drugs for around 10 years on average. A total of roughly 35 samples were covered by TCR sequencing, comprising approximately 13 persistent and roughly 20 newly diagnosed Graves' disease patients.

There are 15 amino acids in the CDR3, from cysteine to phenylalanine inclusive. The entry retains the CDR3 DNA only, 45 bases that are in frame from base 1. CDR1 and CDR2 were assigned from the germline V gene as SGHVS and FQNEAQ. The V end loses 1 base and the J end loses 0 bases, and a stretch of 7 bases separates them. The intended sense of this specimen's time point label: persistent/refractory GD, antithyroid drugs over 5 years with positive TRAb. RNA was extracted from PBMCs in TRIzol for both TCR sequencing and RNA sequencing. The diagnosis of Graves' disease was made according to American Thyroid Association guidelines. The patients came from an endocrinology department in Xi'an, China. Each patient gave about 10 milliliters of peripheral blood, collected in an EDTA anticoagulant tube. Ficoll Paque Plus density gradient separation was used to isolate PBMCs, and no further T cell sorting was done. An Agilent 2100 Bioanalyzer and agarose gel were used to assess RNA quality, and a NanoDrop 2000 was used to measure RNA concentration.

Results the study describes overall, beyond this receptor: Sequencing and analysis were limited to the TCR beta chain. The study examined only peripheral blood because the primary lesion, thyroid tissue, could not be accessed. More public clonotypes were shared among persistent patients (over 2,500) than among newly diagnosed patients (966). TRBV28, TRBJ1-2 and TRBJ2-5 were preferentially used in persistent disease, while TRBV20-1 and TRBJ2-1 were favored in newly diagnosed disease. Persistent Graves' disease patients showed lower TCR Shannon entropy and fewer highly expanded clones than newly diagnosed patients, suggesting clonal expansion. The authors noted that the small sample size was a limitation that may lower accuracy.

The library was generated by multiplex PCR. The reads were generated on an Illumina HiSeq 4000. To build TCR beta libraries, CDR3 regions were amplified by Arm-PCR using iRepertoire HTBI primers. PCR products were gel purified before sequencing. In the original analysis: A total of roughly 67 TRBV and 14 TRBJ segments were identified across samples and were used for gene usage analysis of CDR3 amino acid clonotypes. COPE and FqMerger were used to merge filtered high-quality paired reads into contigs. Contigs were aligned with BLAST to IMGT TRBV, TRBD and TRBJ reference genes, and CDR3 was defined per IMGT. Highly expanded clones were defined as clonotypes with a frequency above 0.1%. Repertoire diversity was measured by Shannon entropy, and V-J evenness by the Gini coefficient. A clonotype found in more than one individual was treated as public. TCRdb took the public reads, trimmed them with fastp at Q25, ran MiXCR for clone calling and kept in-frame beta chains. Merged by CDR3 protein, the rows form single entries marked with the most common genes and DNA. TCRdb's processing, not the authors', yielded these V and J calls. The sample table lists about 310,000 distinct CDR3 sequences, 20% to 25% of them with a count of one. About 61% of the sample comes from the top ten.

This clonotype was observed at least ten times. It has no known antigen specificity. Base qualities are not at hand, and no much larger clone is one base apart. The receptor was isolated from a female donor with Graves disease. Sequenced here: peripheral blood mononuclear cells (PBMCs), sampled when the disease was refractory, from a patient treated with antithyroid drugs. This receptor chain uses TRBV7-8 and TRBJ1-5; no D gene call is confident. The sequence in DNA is TGTGCCAGCAGCTTAGACGGAATTAGCAATCAGCCCCAGCATTTT. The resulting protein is CASSLDGISNQPQHF.